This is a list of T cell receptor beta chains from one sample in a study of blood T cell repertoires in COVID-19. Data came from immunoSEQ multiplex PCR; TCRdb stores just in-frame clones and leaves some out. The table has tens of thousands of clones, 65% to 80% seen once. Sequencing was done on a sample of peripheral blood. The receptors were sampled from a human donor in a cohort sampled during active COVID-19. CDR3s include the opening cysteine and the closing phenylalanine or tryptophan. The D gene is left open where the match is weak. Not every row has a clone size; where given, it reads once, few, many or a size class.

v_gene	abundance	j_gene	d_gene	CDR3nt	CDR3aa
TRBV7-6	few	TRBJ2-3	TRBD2	TGTGCCAGCAGCGTAGCGGGGGGGCGATTAGCAGATACGCAGTATTTT	CASSVAGGRLADTQYF
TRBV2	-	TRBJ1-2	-	TGTGCCAGCAGTGAGTCCCGGAGGGAGTCTGGCTACACCTTC	CASSESRRESGYTF
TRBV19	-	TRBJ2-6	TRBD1	TGTGCCAGTAGTGACAGGGTAGGGGCCAACGTCCTGACTTTC	CASSDRVGANVLTF
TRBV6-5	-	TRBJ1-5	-	TGTGCCAGCAGGGCGGGTCTCAATCAGCCCCAGCATTTT	CASRAGLNQPQHF
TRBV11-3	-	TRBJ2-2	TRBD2	TGTGCCAGCAGCTTAAAAGCGGGAGCGGGCGGGGAGCTGTTTTTT	CASSLKAGAGGELFF
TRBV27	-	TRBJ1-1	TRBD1	TGTGCCAGCAGTTCGACAGGGGGTCTGAAAACTGAAGCTTTCTTT	CASSSTGGLKTEAFF
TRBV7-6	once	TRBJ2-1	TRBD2	TGTGCCAGCAGGAATAGCGGGGGCCCCTACAATGAGCAGTTCTTC	CASRNSGGPYNEQFF
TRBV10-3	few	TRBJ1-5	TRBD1	TGTGCCATCAGTCCGACAGGGGGCGAAGATCAGCCCCAGCATTTT	CAISPTGGEDQPQHF
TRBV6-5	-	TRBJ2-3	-	TGTGCCACACGGGGGGCAGGCACAGATACGCAGTATTTT	CATRGAGTDTQYF
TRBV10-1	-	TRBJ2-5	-	TGCGCCAGCAGTGAGTGGGCATTGTTTTCACAAGAGACCCAGTACTTC	CASSEWALFSQETQYF
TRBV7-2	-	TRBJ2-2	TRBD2	TGTGCCAGCAGCTTAGCTGGTAGCGGGGGCATGTTTTTT	CASSLAGSGGMFF
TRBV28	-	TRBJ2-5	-	TGTGCCAGCAGTTTTACGGGACTCGGCCAAGAGACCCAGTACTTC	CASSFTGLGQETQYF
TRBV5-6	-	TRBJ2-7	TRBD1	TGTGCCAGCAGCCTCCCGGGACAGTCATCCTACGAGCAGTACTTC	CASSLPGQSSYEQYF
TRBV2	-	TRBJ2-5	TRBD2	TGTGCCAGCAGAGCTCCCCTAGCGGGAGAGACCCAGTACTTC	CASRAPLAGETQYF
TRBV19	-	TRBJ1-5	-	TGTGCCAGTAGTAAGCCCGCGACAAATCAGCCCCAGCATTTT	CASSKPATNQPQHF
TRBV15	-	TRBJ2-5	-	TGTGCCACCAGCAGAGATCGGGAAGGGTGGGAGACCCAGTACTTC	CATSRDREGWETQYF
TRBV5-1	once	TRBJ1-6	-	TGCGCCAGCAGCCGAGGAGGGTCGGGTTCACCCCTCCACTTT	CASSRGGSGSPLHF